This T cell receptor (beta chain) was identified during a study of blood T cell repertoires in COVID-19 (dated by TCRdb to 2018 to 2021). Some background on the complete study: Samples from collaborators originated in the United States, Italy and Spain and spanned both the acute and convalescent phases of COVID-19. The prospective study material was composed of cDNA or gDNA derived from T cells, B-cell-depleted T cells, or PBMCs. The dataset comprised deeply sampled blood TCRbeta repertoires from subjects exposed to, actively infected with, or recovered from COVID-19. The repertoires were released in a freely available public database intended as a resource for research on the immune response to SARS-CoV-2. Samples were obtained from the ongoing ImmuneRACE study (first 160 participants) and from 1,000 to 1,500 subjects provided by 6 global collaborators. The sample metadata nearly always contained a de-identified subject ID, COVID-19 status, age in years and sex. Where available, HLA class I and class II types were obtained from metadata supplied by the sample provider rather than from assay-based typing. Summary of the overall study and its limitations: Clinical and demographic metadata were provided uncurated, with the amount varying by source and participant.

V trim: 4 bases; J trim: 0 bases; unmatched bases: 11. The germline V gene encodes CDR1 SQVTM and CDR2 ANQGSEA. Its CDR3 holds 17 amino acids, cysteine through phenylalanine. The retained sequence is limited to the CDR3, 51 bases, with the frame set at the first base. TCRbeta CDR3 regions were amplified from genomic DNA using the immunoSEQ Assay, a bias-controlled multiplex PCR. On the study's bioinformatics: Nucleated cell counts per sample were estimated from amplification of reference gene primers within the assay. Sequence reads were collapsed and filtered to measure the absolute abundance of every unique TCRbeta CDR3 rearrangement. For each sample, productive Simpson clonality was calculated as the square root of Simpson's diversity index over productive rearrangements. The immuneACCESS repertoire file appears here via TCRdb, limited to in-frame rearrangements. These files lack a portion of the clones; in checked studies, under half of the deficit traces to unresolved V genes, and the cause of the others is not known. The DNA gave D and trimming, while V, J and clone size come from that table. Across this sample there are 200,000 to 250,000 clones, with approximately 81% seen only once. More than 0.75% of the sample goes to the ten largest clones.

Whole blood was collected in K2EDTA tubes by collaborating institutions according to the institutions' own protocols. For TCRbeta analysis, collaborators shipped samples in one of three forms: frozen whole blood, isolated PBMCs, or DNA extracted from either of those sample types. Note on this clone: The antigen it recognizes is unknown. Base qualities are missing; no much larger clone stands one base away.

This chain joins TRBV29-1 to TRBJ2-1; 8 bases in between match TRBD2. The TCR sequence derives from a man aged 35 to 55 with acute or convalescent COVID-19. Input material: peripheral blood. In nucleotides, the sequence is TGCAGCGTTGGCGGGGGGCCCGGGGGATCCTCCTACAATGAGCAGTTCTTC. Translated, it gives CSVGGGPGGSSYNEQFF.